This entry lists 8 T cell receptor beta chains sequenced from one sample in a study of CD8 T cells in ankylosing spondylitis. These TCRs are of unknown antigen specificity. Study-wide points: For ankylosing spondylitis blood, a TCR beta motif of seven to nine highly homologous variants appeared characteristic.

Via MiXCR, TCRdb re-called the 5' RACE reads, giving one row per CDR3 protein. The sample has about 330,000 distinct CDR3 sequences, 7% to 9% seen once. Sequencing was performed on blood, either unsorted or a sorted T cell fraction (not recorded which). The origin of the receptors is a male donor with ankylosing spondylitis.

This clonotype was seen at least ten times. The chain uses TRBV12-3 or TRBV12-4 and TRBJ1-1; the match to TRBD1 covers 7 bases. V lost 3 bases, J lost 6 bases, and 7 bases stayed unmatched. The CDR3 totals 14 residues. CDR3 sequence: CASSLTGMRPEAFF. The DNA for the CDR3 is TGTGCCAGCAGTTTGACAGGGATGAGGCCTGAAGCTTTCTTT.

The gene calls are TRBV5-6 and TRBJ2-5; 8 bases align to TRBD2. This CDR3 has 14 residues. J was trimmed by 4 bases and V by 3 bases; bases with no gene match: 5. Per the germline V gene, CDR1 is SGHDT and CDR2 is YYEEEE. The chain's CDR3 is CASSSGLGRETQYF. The CDR3 DNA reads as TGTGCCAGCAGCTCGGGACTAGGTCGAGAGACCCAGTACTTC.

This rearrangement joins TRBV27 to TRBJ2-7, with TRBD2 matching over 11 bases. This CDR3 spans 17 amino acids. With V trimmed by 6 bases and J by 1 base, 11 bases remained unmatched. Germline V gene sequence: CDR1 MNHEY, CDR2 SMNVEV (reference sequence). CDR3 loop: CASSHGTSGLRSYEQYF. DNA for the CDR3: TGTGCCAGCAGCCACGGGACTAGCGGCCTACGATCCTACGAGCAGTACTTC.

V usage is TRBV28 and J usage is TRBJ2-7; D gene ambiguous. V was clipped by 8 bases and J by 1 base, with 15 bases between them. Germline values: CDR1 MDHEN, CDR2 SYDVKM. This CDR3 contains 14 residues. The CDR3 region has the DNA TGTGCCAGCGTTCCCCTTTTTCGTTCCTACGAGCAGTACTTC. The encoded protein is CASVPLFRSYEQYF.

This clonotype was observed a handful of times. The chain joins TRBV7-8 to TRBJ1-1, with TRBD1 identical over 9 bases. The germline CDR1 and CDR2 sequences are SGHVS and FQNEAQ. This CDR3 contains 13 residues. V lost 4 bases, J lost 10 bases, and 7 bases stayed unmatched. The chain's CDR3 is CASSSWDRVPAFF. In nucleotides, the CDR3 is TGTGCCAGCAGCTCCTGGGACAGGGTGCCAGCTTTCTTT.

In its sample, this clonotype was seen a few times. The chain carries TRBV6-1 and TRBJ2-2; 14 bases map to TRBD2. Germline CDR1 is MNHNS and CDR2 is SASEGT. The CDR3 totals 17 residues. The ends lost 6 bases at V and 5 bases at J; junction bases unmatched: 8. Here the CDR3 reads CASSTGLAGVWTGELFF. For the CDR3, the DNA is TGTGCCAGCAGCACGGGACTAGCGGGAGTATGGACCGGGGAGCTGTTTTTT.

The V and J genes are TRBV7-9 and TRBJ2-7; 14 nucleotides line up with TRBD2. Trimming cost V 7 bases and J 5 bases; bases outside gene matches: 1. Germline assignment: CDR1 SEHNR and CDR2 FQNEAQ (reference sequence). CDR3 length: 13 amino acids. The CDR3 loop reads CASTGLAGDEQYF. In DNA form, the CDR3 reads TGTGCCAGCACGGGACTAGCGGGAGACGAGCAGTACTTC.

This clonotype came up many times. The V call is TRBV20-1, the J call TRBJ1-3; unclear D gene. The CDR3 consists of 15 residues. Germline V gene data show CDR1 as DFQATT and CDR2 as SNEGSKA (reference sequence). The ends were cut back, 1 base at V and 0 bases at J, with 10 bases in the middle. The CDR3 here is CSARVGPSSGNTIYF. The CDR3 coding sequence is TGCAGTGCTAGAGTTGGCCCGAGCTCTGGAAACACCATATATTTT.